What follows are 5 T cell receptor beta chains derived from one specimen sequenced in a study of human thymus T cells (dated by TCRdb to 2020 to 2022). The library was produced with the immunoSEQ multiplex PCR assay. TCRdb took over this immuneACCESS table, retaining in-frame rearrangements with V and J assigned. Such tables are incomplete; in checked studies, under half of the missing clones stem from an unresolved V gene, and the remainder is unexplained. The sample records more than 45,000 clones, 94% of which are singletons. 5.5% to 7% of the sample goes to the ten largest clones. Sample: blood. Receptors originate from a boy under two years old with a congenital heart defect but otherwise immunologically healthy.

The chain carries TRBV5-5 and TRBJ2-7; D might be TRBD1 or TRBD2, each matching 6 bases. Trimming left V 2 bases short and J 4 bases short, with 13 bases between. This CDR3 spans 14 amino acids. Germline-derived CDR1 and CDR2 are SGHKS and YYEKEE (reference sequence). In DNA, the CDR3 is TGTGCCAGCAGCTTTGGGGGGCCCGGGTACGAGCAGTACTTC. Protein sequence: CASSFGGPGYEQYF.

The J gene is TRBJ2-7, the V gene TRBV11-3; 7 bases match TRBD1. V gave up 2 bases and J gave up 3 bases; unmatched junction bases: 7. Germline assignment: CDR1 SGHNT and CDR2 YENEEA. This CDR3 is 15 amino acids long. CDR3 nucleotide sequence: TGTGCCAGCAGCTTAAACAGGGACAGTTTCTACGAGCAGTACTTC. It yields the protein CASSLNRDSFYEQYF.

The J gene is TRBJ1-2, the V gene TRBV28; 8 bases align to TRBD1. The V gene end was trimmed by 2 bases and the J gene end by 5 bases; junction bases not matched to a gene: 22. The germline gives CDR1 MDHEN, CDR2 SYDVKM. The CDR3 runs to 20 residues. The CDR3 coding sequence is TGTGCCAGCAGTTTAAGGGCGTTTTATAAGGACAGGGAAGGGGGTTATGGCTACACCTTC. It is translated as CASSLRAFYKDREGGYGYTF.

The rearrangement joins TRBV7-8 to TRBJ1-2; the match to TRBD1 covers 9 bases. Trimming cost V 2 bases and J 3 bases; bases outside gene matches: 7. Germline assignment: CDR1 SGHVS and CDR2 FQNEAQ. This CDR3 comprises 16 residues. CDR3 sequence reads: CASSLRSDRGDYGYTF. As DNA, the CDR3 is TGTGCCAGCAGCTTACGATCGGACAGGGGAGACTATGGCTACACCTTC. The whole variable domain, remainder taken from reference TRBV7-8 and TRBJ1-2, is GAGVSQSPRYKVAKRGQDVALRCDPISGHVSLFWYQQALGQGPEFLTYFQNEAQLDKSGLPSDRFFAERPEGSVSTLKIQRTQQEDSAVYLCASSLRSDRGDYGYTFGSGTRLTVV.

The chain recombines TRBV25-1 with TRBJ2-3; D unclear. The V gene's germline CDR1 is MGHDK and CDR2 SYGVNS. Trimming pared 5 bases from V and 1 base from J, leaving 10 bases between. CDR3 length: 14 amino acids. CDR3 nucleotides: TGTGCCAGCAGTCCGCGGCCCCGCACAGATACGCAGTATTTT. It is translated as CASSPRPRTDTQYF.